Listed below are T cell receptor beta chains from one sample, sequenced in a study of T cells in Graves' hyperthyroidism and ophthalmopathy. TCRdb re-derived calls from the multiplex PCR reads in MiXCR, one entry per CDR3 protein. The sample includes under 350,000 distinct CDR3 sequences, 15% to 20% of them seen just once. The sample comprised blood. The source is a woman in her forties or fifties with Graves' hyperthyroidism. Each CDR3 is given with its conserved first and last residue. Fields, in order: CDR3 length, J gene, clone size, D gene, V gene, CDR3 protein. A D gene is named only where the DNA matches it firmly. Clone sizes are given selectively: once, few, many, or a class where the clone is expanded.

15,TRBJ2-3,few,-,TRBV6-1,CASSERGLATDTQYF
15,TRBJ2-1,few,-,TRBV6-1,CASSYVASGYNEQFF
13,TRBJ1-2,-,-,TRBV7-6,CASSLDAGYGYTF
12,TRBJ2-1,few,-,TRBV15,CATSREYNEQFF
16,TRBJ2-5,few,-,TRBV7-8,CASSLYGGGGQETQYF
16,TRBJ2-4,-,TRBD2,TRBV2,CASSEGGGRGKNIQYF
13,TRBJ2-2,-,-,TRBV6-1,CASKGGRTGELFF
11,TRBJ2-7,many,-,TRBV5-1,CASSLGPQQYF
13,TRBJ2-5,-,-,TRBV20-1,CSATSYKGETQYF
13,TRBJ1-1,-,-,TRBV5-8,CASSLESGPEAFF
15,TRBJ2-5,few,-,TRBV5-1,CASRKTLQGGETQYF
16,TRBJ2-7,many,TRBD2,TRBV7-9,CASSLVGLAGGPRQYF
15,TRBJ2-1,many,TRBD2,TRBV25-1,CASSGGGAGNNEQFF
14,TRBJ1-2,few,-,TRBV11-2,CANSQGLKSYGYTF
16,TRBJ2-7,few,TRBD2,TRBV29-1,CSVELAGGQGTGEQYF
12,TRBJ2-1,many,TRBD1,TRBV28,CASMTGGNEQFF
14,TRBJ2-2,-,-,TRBV7-9,CASSHPRNTGELFF
14,TRBJ2-1,-,-,TRBV29-1,CSVVAGDVYNEQFF
16,TRBJ2-1,-,-,TRBV4-1,CASSQEAGALYNEQFF
13,TRBJ1-1,many,-,TRBV2,CASSDGREGSAFF
14,TRBJ2-3,-,-,TRBV7-9,CASSFDQGTDTQYF
16,TRBJ2-5,-,-,TRBV5-4,CASSLEQGRIQETQYF
13,TRBJ2-1,few,TRBD1,TRBV20-1,CSAPNRGRNEQFF
17,TRBJ2-5,many,-,TRBV28,CASSFGTALGGGETQYF
14,TRBJ2-4,many,-,TRBV2,CASLSSPAKNIQYF
14,TRBJ1-5,few,TRBD1,TRBV6-1,CASSFGQGDQPQHF
14,TRBJ1-3,few,-,TRBV6-1,CASTHGTGTDTIYF
17,TRBJ1-5,many,-,TRBV30,CAWSVSGSQRGNQPQHF
15,TRBJ1-3,once,-,TRBV6-6,CASSYSRVGGNTIYF
13,TRBJ2-1,many,-,TRBV7-8,CASSLVSLGEQFF
16,TRBJ2-5,-,-,TRBV7-9,CASSLGAAATQETQYF